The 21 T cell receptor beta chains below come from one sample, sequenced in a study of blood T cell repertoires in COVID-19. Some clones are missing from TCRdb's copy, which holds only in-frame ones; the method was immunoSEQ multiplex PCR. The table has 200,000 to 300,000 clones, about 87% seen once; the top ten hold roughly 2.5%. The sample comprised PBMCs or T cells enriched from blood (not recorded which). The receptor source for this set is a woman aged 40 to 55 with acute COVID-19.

CDR3 residues: CASSSYGSGIQETQYF. CDR3 DNA sequence: TGTGCCAGCAGTTCCTATGGTAGCGGGATCCAAGAGACCCAGTACTTC. The chain carries TRBV6-2 or TRBV6-3 and TRBJ2-5, with TRBD2 matching 8 bases. Trimming removed 4 bases from V and 1 base from J; junction bases left unmatched: 8. CDR3 length: 16 amino acids. Germline V gene lookup returns CDR1 MNHEY and CDR2 SVGEGT.

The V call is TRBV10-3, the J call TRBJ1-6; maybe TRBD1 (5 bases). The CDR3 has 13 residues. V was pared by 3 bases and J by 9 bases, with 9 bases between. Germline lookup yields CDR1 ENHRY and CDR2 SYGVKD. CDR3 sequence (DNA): TGTGCCATCAGTGAACAGGACGGTTCACCCCTCCACTTT. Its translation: CAISEQDGSPLHF.

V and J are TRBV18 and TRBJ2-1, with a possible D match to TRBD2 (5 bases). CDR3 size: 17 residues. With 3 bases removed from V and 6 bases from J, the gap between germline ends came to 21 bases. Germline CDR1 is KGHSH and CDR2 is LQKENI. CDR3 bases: TGTGCCAGCTCACCTACCCCCCCCAGCGTTGAGGGCAATGAGCAGTTCTTC. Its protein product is CASSPTPPSVEGNEQFF.

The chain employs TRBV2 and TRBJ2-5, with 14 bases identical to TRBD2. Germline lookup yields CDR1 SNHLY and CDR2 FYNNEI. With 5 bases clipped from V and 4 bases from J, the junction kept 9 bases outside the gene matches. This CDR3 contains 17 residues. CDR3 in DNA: TGTGCCAGCAGTCCGACTAGCGGGGGGGCCGGGCGAGAGACCCAGTACTTC. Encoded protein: CASSPTSGGAGRETQYF.

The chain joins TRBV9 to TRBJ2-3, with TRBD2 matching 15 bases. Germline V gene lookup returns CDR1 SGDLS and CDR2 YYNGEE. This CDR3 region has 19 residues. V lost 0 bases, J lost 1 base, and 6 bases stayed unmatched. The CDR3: CASSVVGTSGGTGTDTQYF. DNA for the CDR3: TGTGCCAGCAGCGTAGTAGGGACTAGCGGGGGGACTGGCACAGATACGCAGTATTTT.

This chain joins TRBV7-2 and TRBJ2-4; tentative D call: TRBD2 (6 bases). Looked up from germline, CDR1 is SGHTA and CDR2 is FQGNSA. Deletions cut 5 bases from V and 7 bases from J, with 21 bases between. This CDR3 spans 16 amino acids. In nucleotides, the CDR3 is TGTGCCAGCAGCCTGGGTGGCGGGGTGTCGGTGAACATTCAGTACTTC. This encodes CASSLGGGVSVNIQYF.

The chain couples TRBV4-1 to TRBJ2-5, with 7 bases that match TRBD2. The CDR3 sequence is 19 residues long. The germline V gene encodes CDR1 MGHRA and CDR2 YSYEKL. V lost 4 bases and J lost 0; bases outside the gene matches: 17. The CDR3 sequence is CASSPSSGPRNHYQETQYF. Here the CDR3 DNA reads TGCGCCAGCAGCCCCTCTAGCGGCCCCCGGAACCATTACCAAGAGACCCAGTACTTC.

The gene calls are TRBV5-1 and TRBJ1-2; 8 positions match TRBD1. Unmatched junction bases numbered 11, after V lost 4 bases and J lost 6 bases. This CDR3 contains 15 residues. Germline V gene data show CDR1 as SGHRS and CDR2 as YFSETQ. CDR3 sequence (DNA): TGCGCCAGCAGCGAACGACCCACAGGGGGACATGGCTACACCTTC. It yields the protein CASSERPTGGHGYTF.

The CDR3 DNA reads as TGTGCCAGCAGCTTATTCCGACAGGCCTCTGGAAACACCATATATTTT. This codes for CASSLFRQASGNTIYF. This rearrangement joins TRBV7-2 to TRBJ1-3; TRBD1 is a possible D gene (6 bases). Trimming shortened V by 2 bases and J by 0 bases, and 11 bases separated the two germline ends. The CDR3 has 16 amino acids. Germline values: CDR1 SGHTA, CDR2 FQGNSA.

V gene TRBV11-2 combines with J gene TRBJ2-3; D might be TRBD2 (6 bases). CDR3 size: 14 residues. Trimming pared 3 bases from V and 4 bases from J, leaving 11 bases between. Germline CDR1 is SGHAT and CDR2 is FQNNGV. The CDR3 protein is CASSLGRGSDTQYF. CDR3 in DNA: TGTGCCAGCAGCTTGGGGCGGGGTTCAGATACGCAGTATTTT.

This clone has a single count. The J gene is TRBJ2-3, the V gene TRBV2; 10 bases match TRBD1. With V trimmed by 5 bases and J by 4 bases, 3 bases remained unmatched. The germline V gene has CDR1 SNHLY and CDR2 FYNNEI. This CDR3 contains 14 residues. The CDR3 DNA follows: TGTGCCAGCAGTCGGACAGGGGGTGCAGATACGCAGTATTTT. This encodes CASSRTGGADTQYF.

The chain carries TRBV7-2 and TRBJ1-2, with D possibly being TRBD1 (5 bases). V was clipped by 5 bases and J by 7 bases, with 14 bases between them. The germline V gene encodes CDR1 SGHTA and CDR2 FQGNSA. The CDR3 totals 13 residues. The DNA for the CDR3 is TGTGCCAGCAGCGGTAACTTTAGGGGTGGCTACACCTTC. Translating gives CASSGNFRGGYTF.

The CDR3 reads CASSYKGDQPQHF. The CDR3 DNA reads as TGTGCCAGCAGTTACAAGGGGGATCAGCCCCAGCATTTT. V gene TRBV6-5 combines with J gene TRBJ1-5; tentative D call: TRBD1 (6 bases). CDR3 length: 13 residues. With 2 bases removed from V and 5 bases from J, the gap between germline ends came to 7 bases. Germline V gives CDR1 MNHEY, CDR2 SVGAGI.

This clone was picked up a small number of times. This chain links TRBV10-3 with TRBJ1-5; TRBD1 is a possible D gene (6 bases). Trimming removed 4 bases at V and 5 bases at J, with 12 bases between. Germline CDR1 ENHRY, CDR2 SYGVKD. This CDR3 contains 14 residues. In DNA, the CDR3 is TGTGCCATCAGTGGGGGGCAGGAGCATCAGCCCCAGCATTTT. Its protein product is CAISGGQEHQPQHF.

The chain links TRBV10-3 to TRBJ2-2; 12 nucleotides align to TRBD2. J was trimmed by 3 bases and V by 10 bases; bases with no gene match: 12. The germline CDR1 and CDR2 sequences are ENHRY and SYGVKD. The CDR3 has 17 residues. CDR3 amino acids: CATTGLAGGLDTGELFF. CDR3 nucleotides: TGTGCCACGACGGGGCTAGCGGGGGGGCTCGACACCGGGGAGCTGTTTTTT.

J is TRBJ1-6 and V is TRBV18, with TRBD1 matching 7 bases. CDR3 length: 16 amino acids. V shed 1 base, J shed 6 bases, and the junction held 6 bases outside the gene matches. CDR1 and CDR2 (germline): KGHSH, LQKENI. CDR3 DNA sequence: TGTGCCAGCTCACCACTCGACAGGGTGGTTAATTCACCCCTCCACTTT. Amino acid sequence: CASSPLDRVVNSPLHF.

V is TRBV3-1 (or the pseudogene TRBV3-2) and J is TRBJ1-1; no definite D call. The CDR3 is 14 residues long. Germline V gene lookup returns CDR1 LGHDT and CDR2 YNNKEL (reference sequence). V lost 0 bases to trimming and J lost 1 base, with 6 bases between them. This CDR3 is CASSQDVRNTEAFF. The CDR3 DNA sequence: TGTGCCAGCAGCCAAGATGTGCGGAACACTGAAGCTTTCTTT.

The CDR3 loop reads CASRIRTRNTEAFF. For the CDR3, the DNA is TGTGCCAGCAGGATCAGGACAAGGAACACTGAAGCTTTCTTT. The genes are TRBV5-8 and TRBJ1-1; D is possibly TRBD1 (5 bases). V gave up 5 bases and J gave up 1 base, with 12 bases separating them. Looked up from germline, CDR1 is SGHTS and CDR2 is YDEGEE. The CDR3 is 14 amino acids.

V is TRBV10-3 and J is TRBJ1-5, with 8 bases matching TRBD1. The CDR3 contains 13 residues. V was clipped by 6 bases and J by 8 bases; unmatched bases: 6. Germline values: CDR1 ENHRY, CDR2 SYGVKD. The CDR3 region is CAIRGQAQEPQHF. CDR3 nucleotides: TGTGCCATCAGGGGACAGGCCCAAGAGCCCCAGCATTTT.

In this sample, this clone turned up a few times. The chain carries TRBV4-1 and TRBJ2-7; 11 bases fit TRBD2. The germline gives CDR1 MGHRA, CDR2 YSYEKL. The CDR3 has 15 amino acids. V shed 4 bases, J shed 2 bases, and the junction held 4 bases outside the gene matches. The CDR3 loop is CASSLTSGETYEQYF. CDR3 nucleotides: TGCGCCAGCAGCCTGACTAGCGGGGAAACCTACGAGCAGTACTTC.

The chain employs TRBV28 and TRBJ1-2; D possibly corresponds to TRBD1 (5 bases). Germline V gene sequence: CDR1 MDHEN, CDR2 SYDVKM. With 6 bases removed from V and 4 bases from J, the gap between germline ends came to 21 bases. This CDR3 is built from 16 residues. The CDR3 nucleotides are TGTGCCAGCAGCCGAAACATCCTCCAGGGAATCTATGGCTACACCTTC. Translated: CASSRNILQGIYGYTF.